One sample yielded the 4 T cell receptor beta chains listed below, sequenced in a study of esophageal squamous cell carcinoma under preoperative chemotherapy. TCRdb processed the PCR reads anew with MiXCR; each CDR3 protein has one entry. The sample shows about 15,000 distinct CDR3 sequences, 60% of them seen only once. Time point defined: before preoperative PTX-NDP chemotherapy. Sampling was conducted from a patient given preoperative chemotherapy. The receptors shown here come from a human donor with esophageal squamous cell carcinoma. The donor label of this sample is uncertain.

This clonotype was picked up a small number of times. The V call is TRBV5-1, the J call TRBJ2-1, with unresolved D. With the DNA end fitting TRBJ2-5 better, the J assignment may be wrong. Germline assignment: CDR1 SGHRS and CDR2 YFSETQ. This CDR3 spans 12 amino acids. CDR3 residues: CASSLSQETQYF. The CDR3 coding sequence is TGCGCCAGCAGCTTGAGCCAAGAGACCCAGTACTTC.

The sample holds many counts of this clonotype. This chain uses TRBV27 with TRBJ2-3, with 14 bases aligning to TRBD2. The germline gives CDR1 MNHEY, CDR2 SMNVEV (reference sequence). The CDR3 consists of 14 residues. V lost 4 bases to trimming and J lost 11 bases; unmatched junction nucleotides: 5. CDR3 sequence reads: CASSSGLAGEKQYF. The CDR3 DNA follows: TGTGCCAGCAGTTCGGGACTAGCGGGAGAGAAGCAGTATTTT.

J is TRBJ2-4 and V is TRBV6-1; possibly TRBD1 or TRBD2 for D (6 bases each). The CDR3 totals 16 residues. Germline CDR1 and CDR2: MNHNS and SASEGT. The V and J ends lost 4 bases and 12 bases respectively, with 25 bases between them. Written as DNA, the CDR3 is TGTGCCAGCAGTGTAGGGGGGCAGGGAGCCAAAGATACTCAGTACTTC. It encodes CASSVGGQGAKDTQYF.

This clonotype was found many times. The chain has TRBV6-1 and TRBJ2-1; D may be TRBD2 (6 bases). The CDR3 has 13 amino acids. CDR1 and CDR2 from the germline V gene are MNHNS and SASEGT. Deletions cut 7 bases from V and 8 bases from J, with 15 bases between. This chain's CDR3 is CASTNSGVDEQFF. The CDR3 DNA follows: TGTGCCAGCACCAACTCGGGAGTTGATGAGCAGTTCTTC.